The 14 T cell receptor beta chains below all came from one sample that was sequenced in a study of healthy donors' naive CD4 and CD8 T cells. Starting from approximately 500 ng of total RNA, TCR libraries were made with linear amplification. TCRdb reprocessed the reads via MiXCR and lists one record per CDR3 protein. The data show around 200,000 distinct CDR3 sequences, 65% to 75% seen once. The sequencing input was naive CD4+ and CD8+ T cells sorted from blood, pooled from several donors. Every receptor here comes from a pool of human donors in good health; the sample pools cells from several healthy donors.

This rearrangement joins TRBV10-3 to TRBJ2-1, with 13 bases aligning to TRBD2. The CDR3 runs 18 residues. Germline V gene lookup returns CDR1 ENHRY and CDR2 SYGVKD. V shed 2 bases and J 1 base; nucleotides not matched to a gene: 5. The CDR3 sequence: CAISEGLAGVRSYNEQFF. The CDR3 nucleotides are TGTGCCATCAGTGAGGGACTAGCGGGAGTAAGATCCTACAATGAGCAGTTCTTC.

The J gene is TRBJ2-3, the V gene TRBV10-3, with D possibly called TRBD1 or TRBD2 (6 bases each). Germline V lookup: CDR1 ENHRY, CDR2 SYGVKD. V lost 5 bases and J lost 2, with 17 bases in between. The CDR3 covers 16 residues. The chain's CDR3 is CAISSLARTDTDTQYF. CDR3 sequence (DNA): TGTGCCATCAGTTCACTAGCACGGACAGACACAGATACGCAGTATTTT.

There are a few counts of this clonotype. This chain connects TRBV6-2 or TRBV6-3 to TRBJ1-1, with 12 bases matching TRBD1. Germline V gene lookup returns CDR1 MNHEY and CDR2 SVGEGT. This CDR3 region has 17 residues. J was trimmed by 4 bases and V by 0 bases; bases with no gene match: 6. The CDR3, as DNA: TGTGCCAGCAGTTACTCCCCGGGACAGGGGGCCGGCACTGAAGCTTTCTTT. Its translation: CASSYSPGQGAGTEAFF.

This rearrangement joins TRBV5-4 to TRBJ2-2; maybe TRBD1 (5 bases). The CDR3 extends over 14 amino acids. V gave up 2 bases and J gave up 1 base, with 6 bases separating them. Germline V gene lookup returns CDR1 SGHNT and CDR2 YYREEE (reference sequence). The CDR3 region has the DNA TGTGCCAGCAGCTTCGACAGGAACACCGGGGAGCTGTTTTTT. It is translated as CASSFDRNTGELFF.

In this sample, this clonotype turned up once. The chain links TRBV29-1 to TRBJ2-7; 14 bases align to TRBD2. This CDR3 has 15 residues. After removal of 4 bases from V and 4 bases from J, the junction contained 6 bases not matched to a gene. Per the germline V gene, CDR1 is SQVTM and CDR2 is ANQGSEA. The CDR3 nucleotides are TGCAGCGTTGGCCCACGACTAGCGGGAGGGTACGAGCAGTACTTC. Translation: CSVGPRLAGGYEQYF.

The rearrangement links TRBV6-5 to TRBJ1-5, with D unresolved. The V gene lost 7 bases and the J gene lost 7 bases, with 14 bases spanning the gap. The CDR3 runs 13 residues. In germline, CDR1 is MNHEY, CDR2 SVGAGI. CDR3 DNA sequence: TGTGCCAGCAAGGGAGGGATTGGGCAGCCCCAGCATTTT. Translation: CASKGGIGQPQHF.

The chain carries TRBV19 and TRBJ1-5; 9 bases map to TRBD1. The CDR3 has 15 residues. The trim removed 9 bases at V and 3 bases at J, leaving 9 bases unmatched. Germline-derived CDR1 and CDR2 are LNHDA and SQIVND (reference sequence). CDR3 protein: CASHKDRGPNQPQHF. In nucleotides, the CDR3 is TGTGCCAGCCATAAGGACAGGGGACCCAATCAGCCCCAGCATTTT.

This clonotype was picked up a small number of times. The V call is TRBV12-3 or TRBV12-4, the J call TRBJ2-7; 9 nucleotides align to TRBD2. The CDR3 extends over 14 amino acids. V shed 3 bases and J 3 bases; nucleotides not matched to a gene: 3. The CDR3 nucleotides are TGTGCCAGCAGTTTGGGACTAGCAGGCTACGAGCAGTACTTC. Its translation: CASSLGLAGYEQYF.

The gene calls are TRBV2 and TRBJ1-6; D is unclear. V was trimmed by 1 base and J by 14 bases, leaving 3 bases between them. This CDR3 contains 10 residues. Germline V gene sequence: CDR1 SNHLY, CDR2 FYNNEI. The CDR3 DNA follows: TGTGCCAGCAGTGAAGAATCCCTCCACTTT. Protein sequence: CASSEESLHF.

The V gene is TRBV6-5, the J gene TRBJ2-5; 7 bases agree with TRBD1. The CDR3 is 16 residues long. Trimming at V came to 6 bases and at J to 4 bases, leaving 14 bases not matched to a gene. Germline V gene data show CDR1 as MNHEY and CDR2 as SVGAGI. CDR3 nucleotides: TGTGCCAGCAGCCTGAGACAGGGCCGGCCAGCAGAGACCCAGTACTTC. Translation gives CASSLRQGRPAETQYF.

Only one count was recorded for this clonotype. The CDR3 DNA follows: TGCAGCGTTGTGGTCCGGGACTCTTACACCGGGGAGCTGTTTTTT. Its translation: CSVVVRDSYTGELFF. The rearrangement uses TRBV29-1 and TRBJ2-2; tentative D call: TRBD2 (6 bases). Germline V gives CDR1 SQVTM, CDR2 ANQGSEA. V lost 4 bases and J 3 bases, leaving 15 bases between the germline ends. The CDR3 length is 15 residues.

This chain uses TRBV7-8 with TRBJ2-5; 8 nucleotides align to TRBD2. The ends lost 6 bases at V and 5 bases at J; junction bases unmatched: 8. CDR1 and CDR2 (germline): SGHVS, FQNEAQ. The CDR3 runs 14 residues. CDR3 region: CASRDWTSSETQYF. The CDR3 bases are TGTGCCAGCAGAGATTGGACTAGCAGCGAGACCCAGTACTTC.

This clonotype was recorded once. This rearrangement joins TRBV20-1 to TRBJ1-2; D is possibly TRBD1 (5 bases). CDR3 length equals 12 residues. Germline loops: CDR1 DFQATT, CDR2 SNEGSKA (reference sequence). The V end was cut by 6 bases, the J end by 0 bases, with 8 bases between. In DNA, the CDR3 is TGCAGTGCAGGGACCGCTAACTATGGCTACACCTTC. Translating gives CSAGTANYGYTF.

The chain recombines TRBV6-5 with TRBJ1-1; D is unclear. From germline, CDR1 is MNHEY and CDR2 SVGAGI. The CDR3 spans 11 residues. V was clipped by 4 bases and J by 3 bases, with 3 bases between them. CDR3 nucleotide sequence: TGTGCCAGCAGTTTTCACACTGAAGCTTTCTTT. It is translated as CASSFHTEAFF.